The sequence of this TCR beta chain was determined in a study of cytomegalovirus exposure and HLA in healthy donors. Notes on the study in general: Reportedly, cytomegalovirus status was diagnosed with high sensitivity and specificity. Researchers counted approximately 160 TCR beta chains as cytomegalovirus-associated. A few CMV-associated chains proved CMV antigen-specific in vitro. A later analysis found first-cohort TCR clusters tended to co-occur in the 110 or so validation repertoires.

The assay was immunoSEQ multiplex PCR, and TCRdb's table has in-frame clones only and misses some. Of about 130,000 clones in the sample, 85% to 90% were seen once. There are 12 residues in the CDR3. V was clipped by 3 bases and J by 6 bases, with 7 bases between them. Germline CDR1 and CDR2: SGHVS and FQNEAQ. Worth noting for this clone: Its antigen remains unknown.

This chain joins TRBV7-8 and TRBJ2-3; D remains unclear. Specimen: PBMCs. The sequence derives from a woman between 18 and 29 years old in good health and CMV-seronegative. The CDR3 DNA reads TGTGCCAGCAGCTTGAACGGGGATACGCAGTATTTT. The encoded protein is CASSLNGDTQYF.